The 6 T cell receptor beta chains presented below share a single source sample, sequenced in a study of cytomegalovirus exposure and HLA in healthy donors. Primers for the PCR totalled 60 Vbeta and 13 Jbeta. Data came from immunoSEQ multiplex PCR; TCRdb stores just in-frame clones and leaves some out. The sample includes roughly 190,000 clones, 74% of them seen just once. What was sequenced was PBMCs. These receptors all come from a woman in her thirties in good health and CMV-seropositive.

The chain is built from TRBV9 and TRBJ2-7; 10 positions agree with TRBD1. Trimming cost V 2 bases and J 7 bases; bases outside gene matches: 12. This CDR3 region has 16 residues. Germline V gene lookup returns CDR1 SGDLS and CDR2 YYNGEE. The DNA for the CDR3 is TGTGCCAGCAGCGTCGGACCGGGACAGGGGTGGGTTGAGCAGTACTTC. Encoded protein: CASSVGPGQGWVEQYF. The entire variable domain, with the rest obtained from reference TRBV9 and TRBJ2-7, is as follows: DSGVTQTPKHLITATGQRVTLRCSPRSGDLSVYWYQQSLDQGLQFLIQYYNGEERAKGNILERFSAQQFPDLHSELNLSSLELGDSALYFCASSVGPGQGWVEQYFGPGTRLTVT.

The CDR3 DNA follows: TGTGCCAGCAGACGACTAGCGGGCTTCGGCCTCGACTACAATGAGCAGTTCTTC. Translated, it gives CASRRLAGFGLDYNEQFF. The chain joins TRBV28 to TRBJ2-1, with 10 bases lining up with TRBD2. This CDR3 is built from 18 residues. CDR1 is MDHEN and CDR2 is SYDVKM in the germline V gene. V was clipped by 6 bases and J by 3 bases; unmatched bases: 14.

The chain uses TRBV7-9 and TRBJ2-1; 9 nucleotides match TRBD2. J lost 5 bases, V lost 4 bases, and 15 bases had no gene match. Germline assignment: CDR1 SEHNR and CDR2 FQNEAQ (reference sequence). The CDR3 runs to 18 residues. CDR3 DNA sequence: TGTGCCAGCAGCTCGACCCGACCCAAGACTAGCGGTGACAATGAGCAGTTCTTC. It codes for CASSSTRPKTSGDNEQFF.

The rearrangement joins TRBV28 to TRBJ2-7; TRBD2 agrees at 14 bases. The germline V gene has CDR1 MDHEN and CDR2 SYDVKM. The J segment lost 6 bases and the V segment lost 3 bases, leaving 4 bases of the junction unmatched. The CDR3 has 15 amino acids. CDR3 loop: CASSLGLAGAPEQYF. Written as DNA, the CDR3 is TGTGCCAGCAGTTTGGGACTAGCGGGAGCTCCCGAGCAGTACTTC.

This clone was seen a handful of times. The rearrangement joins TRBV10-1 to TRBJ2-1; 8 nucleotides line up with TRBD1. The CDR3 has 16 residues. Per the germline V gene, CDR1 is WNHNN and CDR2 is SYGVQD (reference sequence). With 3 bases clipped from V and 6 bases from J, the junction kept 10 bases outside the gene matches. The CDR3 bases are TGCGCCAGCAGTGACCCGTTGGACAGGGCGGGCAATGAGCAGTTCTTC. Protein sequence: CASSDPLDRAGNEQFF.

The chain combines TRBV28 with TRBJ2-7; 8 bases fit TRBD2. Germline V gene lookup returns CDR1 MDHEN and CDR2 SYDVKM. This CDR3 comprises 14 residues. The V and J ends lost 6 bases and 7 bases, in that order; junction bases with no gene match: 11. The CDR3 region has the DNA TGTGCCAGCAGGGGGGCGGGAGGTATGAGGGAGCAGTACTTC. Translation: CASRGAGGMREQYF.